Below, 27 T cell receptor beta chains from the same sample are listed, as sequenced in a study of tumor-infiltrating lymphocytes in oesophageal squamous cell carcinoma. TCRdb fed the PCR reads into MiXCR, producing one record per CDR3 protein. The sample lists more than 7,000 distinct CDR3 sequences, roughly 65% occurring once. Sequenced material: esophageal tumor tissue. These receptors were collected from a female donor with esophageal squamous cell carcinoma.

The CDR3 loop is CASSWTGSGEAFF. CDR3 DNA: TGTGCCAGCAGTTGGACAGGATCAGGTGAAGCTTTCTTT. The chain carries TRBV12-3 or TRBV12-4 and TRBJ1-1; 7 bases match TRBD1. This CDR3 is built from 13 residues. J lost 7 bases, V lost 4 bases, and 6 bases had no gene match.

This clonotype was seen more than once but under ten times. The gene calls are TRBV7-2 and TRBJ1-2, with TRBD1 matching 9 bases. The CDR3 consists of 15 residues. CDR1 is SGHTA, CDR2 FQGNSA, per germline. V trimming: 1 base; J trimming: 4 bases; junction bases outside the gene matches: 4. The CDR3 spells CASSLGTGGIYGYTF. The CDR3 DNA sequence: TGTGCCAGCAGCTTAGGAACAGGGGGCATCTATGGCTACACCTTC.

This clonotype turned up a few times. The DNA for the CDR3 is TGTGCCAGCAGCGCCGTAGGCTCCTACAATGAGCAGTTCTTC. Protein: CASSAVGSYNEQFF. This chain connects TRBV11-1 to TRBJ2-1; D unclear. Trimming cost V 5 bases and J 0 bases, with 8 bases left between them. This CDR3 has 14 residues. Per germline, CDR1 SGHAT and CDR2 FQDESV (reference sequence).

This sequence joins TRBV7-2 and TRBJ2-5; D is unresolved. The germline V gene has CDR1 SGHTA and CDR2 FQGNSA. Trimming pared 2 bases from V and 2 bases from J, leaving 9 bases between. There are 14 residues in the CDR3. The CDR3 nucleotides read TGTGCCAGCAGCTTATTCGGGCCTCAAGAGACCCAGTACTTC. This gives the protein CASSLFGPQETQYF.

This clonotype showed up just once. The V gene is TRBV7-3, the J gene TRBJ2-3; TRBD2 aligns across 9 bases. Germline CDR1 is SGHTA and CDR2 is FQGTGA. The CDR3 has 17 residues. The V segment lost 5 bases and the J segment 2 bases; nucleotides outside the gene matches: 11. The CDR3 DNA sequence: TGTGCCAGCAGCCTAGAGGCTAGCGGGAAACCCACAGATACGCAGTATTTT. It codes for CASSLEASGKPTDTQYF.

The CDR3 loop reads CASSPGGENTGELFF. CDR3 coding DNA: TGTGCCAGCAGCCCTGGTGGTGAGAACACCGGGGAGCTGTTTTTT. V usage is TRBV7-9 and J usage is TRBJ2-2; no firm D call. This CDR3 region has 15 residues. Deletions cut 5 bases from V and 1 base from J, with 11 bases between. Germline values: CDR1 SEHNR, CDR2 FQNEAQ (reference sequence). Full variable domain (missing parts from reference TRBV7-9 and TRBJ2-2): DTGVSQNPRHKITKRGQNVTFRCDPISEHNRLYWYRQTLGQGPEFLTYFQNEAQLEKSRLLSDRFSAERPKGSFSTLEIQRTEQGDSAMYLCASSPGGENTGELFFGEGSRLTVL.

This clonotype was counted between two and nine times. The chain joins TRBV7-2 to TRBJ2-3; D not resolved. TRBJ2-7 explains the end of the DNA better; the J call may be wrong. This CDR3 has 12 residues. CDR1 and CDR2 (germline): SGHTA, FQGNSA. CDR3 bases: TGTGCCAGCAGCTTAGTTAGGTACGAGCAGTACTTC. Its translation: CASSLVRYEQYF.

J is TRBJ1-4 and V is TRBV7-9; D is unresolved. From germline, CDR1 is SEHNR and CDR2 FQNEAQ (reference sequence). The CDR3 runs 13 residues. V gave up 5 bases and J gave up 4 bases, with 8 bases separating them. The CDR3 protein is CASSPRGNEKLFF. The DNA for the CDR3 is TGTGCCAGCAGCCCACGGGGTAATGAAAAACTGTTTTTT.

This clonotype was detected a few times. This chain links TRBV7-2 with TRBJ2-7; D unresolved. The J call may be faulty, since TRBJ2-5 better matches the DNA end. The CDR3 extends over 13 amino acids. Germline CDR1 reads SGHTA; CDR2 reads FQGNSA. For the CDR3, the DNA is TGTGCCAGCAGCTTAGTTAGGGAAGAGACCCAGTACTTC. It is translated as CASSLVREETQYF.

This sequence joins TRBV7-2 and TRBJ2-5; tentative D call: TRBD1 (5 bases). The germline V gene has CDR1 SGHTA and CDR2 FQGNSA. V lost 5 bases to trimming and J lost 2 bases, with 15 bases between them. The length of the CDR3 is 15 residues. The CDR3 DNA is TGTGCCAGCAGCCCGCGCCTAGGGGATCAAGAGACCCAGTACTTC. As protein: CASSPRLGDQETQYF. Full variable domain (outside the CDR3, taken from reference TRBV7-2 and TRBJ2-5): GAGVSQSPSNKVTEKGKDVELRCDPISGHTALYWYRQSLGQGLEFLIYFQGNSAPDKSGLPSDRFSAERTGGSVSTLTIQRTQQEDSAVYLCASSPRLGDQETQYFGPGTRLLVL.

The chain couples TRBV12-3 or TRBV12-4 to TRBJ2-4, with TRBD2 matching over 14 bases. The J call may be in error: the DNA end matches TRBJ2-5 better. The CDR3 is 16 residues long. The CDR3: CASNFGTSGSTETQYF. DNA of the CDR3: TGTGCCAGCAACTTCGGGACTAGCGGGAGCACAGAGACCCAGTACTTC.

The count of this clonotype is one. This sequence joins TRBV7-6 and TRBJ2-3; 9 bases agree with TRBD1. TRBJ1-1 matches the DNA end more closely, so the J call is doubtful. This CDR3 contains 14 residues. Germline lookup yields CDR1 SGHVS and CDR2 FNYEAQ. This CDR3 reads CASRSGQGWTEAFF. In DNA form, the CDR3 reads TGTGCCAGCAGATCTGGACAGGGGTGGACTGAAGCTTTCTTT.

This chain connects TRBV4-1 to TRBJ2-3; D is perhaps TRBD2 (5 bases). V shed 1 base and J shed 2 bases, with 16 bases lying between them. Germline V gene lookup returns CDR1 MGHRA and CDR2 YSYEKL. This CDR3 region has 17 residues. CDR3 nucleotide sequence: TGCGCCAGCAGCCAAGGTTGGCGAGTGAGGGTCACAGATACGCAGTATTTT. This codes for CASSQGWRVRVTDTQYF.

This clonotype has just one count. The chain links TRBV12-3 or TRBV12-4 to TRBJ2-1, with D perhaps TRBD2 (6 bases). V lost 3 bases, J lost 3 bases, and 18 bases lay in between. CDR3 length equals 17 residues. This CDR3 reads CASSFVLASVFYNEQFF. CDR3 bases: TGTGCCAGCAGTTTTGTGTTAGCTAGCGTGTTCTACAATGAGCAGTTCTTC.

V gene TRBV6-8 combines with J gene TRBJ1-2; D unresolved. V was shortened by 5 bases and J by 6 bases, with 13 bases between the two germline ends. This CDR3 spans 13 amino acids. CDR1 is MNHGY, CDR2 SAAAGT, per germline. The DNA for the CDR3 is TGTGCCAGCAGTCAAATAGATCGGGATGGCTACACCTTC. Encoded protein: CASSQIDRDGYTF.

This clonotype is a singleton in its sample. This chain joins TRBV10-3 and TRBJ2-1, with D possibly being TRBD1 (5 bases). The DNA matches TRBJ2-7 better at its end, which makes the J call doubtful. The CDR3 consists of 16 residues. Germline-derived CDR1 and CDR2 are ENHRY and SYGVKD. The CDR3 DNA follows: TGTGCCATCAGTGAGGTTTCAGGGCGGAACCCGTACGAGCAGTACTTC. Its protein product is CAISEVSGRNPYEQYF.

For this clonotype: Being one base from a much bigger clone, this may be a read error. This chain connects TRBV7-3 to TRBJ2-1, with D unclear. This CDR3 contains 13 residues. The germline V and J ends were trimmed by 3 bases and 13 bases, with 16 bases remaining between them. Per germline, CDR1 SGHTA and CDR2 FQGTGA. CDR3 nucleotide sequence: TGTGCCAGCAGCTTTACGATTGCGGAGACCCAGTTCTTC. It encodes CASSFTIAETQFF. Based on the CDR3 plus reference TRBV7-3 and TRBJ2-1, the full variable domain is GAGVSQTPSNKVTEKGKYVELRCDPISGHTALYWYRQSLGQGPEFLIYFQGTGAADDSGLPNDRFFAVRPEGSVSTLKIQRTERGDSAVYLCASSFTIAETQFFGPGTRLTVL.

The chain recombines TRBV6-6 with TRBJ2-5; 8 positions match TRBD2. TRBJ2-1 matches the DNA end more closely, so the J call is doubtful. This CDR3 comprises 12 residues. The germline V gene has CDR1 MNHNY and CDR2 SVGAGI (reference sequence). The CDR3 DNA is TGTGCCAGCTGGACTAGCCGCAATGAGCAGTTCTTC. Protein product: CASWTSRNEQFF.

This rearrangement joins TRBV10-3 to TRBJ2-7, with 7 bases lining up with TRBD1. Germline lookup yields CDR1 ENHRY and CDR2 SYGVKD. The J segment lost 1 base and the V segment lost 5 bases, leaving 8 bases of the junction unmatched. This CDR3 spans 15 amino acids. The CDR3 DNA sequence: TGTGCCATCAGTTCCGCCGGGACAGCGTCCTACGAGCAGTACTTC. Translated, it gives CAISSAGTASYEQYF.

The CDR3: CASSLVRGNTEAFF. CDR3 in DNA: TGTGCCAGCAGCTTAGTCCGGGGGAACACTGAAGCTTTCTTT. The rearrangement uses TRBV7-8 and TRBJ1-1; D gene uncertain. This CDR3 is 14 amino acids long. Germline V gene sequence: CDR1 SGHVS, CDR2 FQNEAQ. Deletions cut 1 base from V and 1 base from J, with 7 bases between.

Only a few counts were recorded for this clonotype. The junction and the germline gene differ at one end; a read error may be behind it. The chain recombines TRBV7-6 with TRBJ2-1; TRBD2 agrees at 9 bases. CDR1 and CDR2 (germline): SGHVS, FNYEAQ. The CDR3 covers 13 residues. The CDR3: CASSLGTSGEQFF. The DNA of the CDR3 is TGTGCTAGCAGCTTAGGCACTAGCGGGGAGCAGTTCTTC.

The chain links TRBV12-3 or TRBV12-4 to TRBJ2-2; possibly TRBD1 for D (5 bases). The CDR3 extends over 14 amino acids. Trimming removed 6 bases at V and 7 bases at J, with 15 bases between. CDR3 nucleotide sequence: TGTGCCAGCAGCAGGGCAGACTTAGACGGGGAGCTGTTTTTT. It codes for CASSRADLDGELFF.

V and J are TRBV12-3 or TRBV12-4 and TRBJ2-7, with D unresolved. V was shortened by 5 bases and J by 1 base, with 6 bases between the two germline ends. The CDR3 totals 12 residues. The CDR3 is CASSKRSYEQYF. The CDR3 nucleotides are TGTGCCAGCAGTAAAAGGTCCTACGAGCAGTACTTC.

In its sample, this clonotype was seen a few times. The chain has TRBV10-3 and TRBJ2-3; D is ambiguous. Germline CDR1 and CDR2: ENHRY and SYGVKD. Trimming took off 6 bases at V and 0 bases at J, with 4 bases between the two ends. The length of the CDR3 is 12 residues. CDR3 amino acids: CAIRGSTDTQYF. In DNA form, the CDR3 reads TGTGCCATCAGGGGTAGCACAGATACGCAGTATTTT.

This clonotype was recorded a few times. In nucleotides, the CDR3 is TGTGCCAGCAGCCAAGCCCCGGGGGGGCCGGATACGCAGTATTTT. This translates into CASSQAPGGPDTQYF. The genes are TRBV4-2 and TRBJ2-3, with TRBD2 matching over 8 bases. Trimming cost V 1 base and J 6 bases; bases outside gene matches: 6. The CDR3 is 15 amino acids. Germline CDR1 LGHNA, CDR2 YNFKEQ.

The chain carries TRBV6-1 and TRBJ2-1, with a tentative D call TRBD2 (5 bases). CDR1 is MNHNS, CDR2 SASEGT, per germline. CDR3 length: 11 amino acids. Trimming removed 11 bases at V and 6 bases at J, with 11 bases between. The CDR3 sequence: CALLVFNEQFF. CDR3 in DNA: TGTGCCTTACTAGTTTTCAATGAGCAGTTCTTC.

The gene calls are TRBV7-9 and TRBJ2-1; possible D gene TRBD2, 6 bases. Trimming removed 4 bases at V and 0 bases at J, with 10 bases between. CDR3 length: 15 residues. The germline V gene has CDR1 SEHNR and CDR2 FQNEAQ (reference sequence). CDR3 protein: CASSYGGSSYNEQFF. CDR3 sequence (DNA): TGTGCCAGCAGCTACGGGGGTAGCTCCTACAATGAGCAGTTCTTC.